Listed below are T cell receptor beta chains from one sample, sequenced in a study of T cells in Graves' hyperthyroidism and ophthalmopathy. MiXCR, run by TCRdb on the multiplex PCR reads, gives a single entry per CDR3 protein. This table holds fewer than 300,000 distinct CDR3 sequences, 20% to 25% found once. Material for sequencing was blood. The receptors were gathered from a man in his forties with Graves' hyperthyroidism that later progressed to Graves' ophthalmopathy. CDR3s include the opening cysteine and the closing phenylalanine or tryptophan. The D gene is left open where the match is weak. Clone size is stated in some rows and not others, as once, few, many or a class when expanded.

D gene: NA; clone size: many; J gene: TRBJ1-1; V gene: TRBV7-3; CDR3 DNA: TGTGCCAGCAGTCGCCAGGAGAACACTGAAGCTTTCTTT; CDR3 protein: CASSRQENTEAFF
D gene: TRBD2; clone size: many; J gene: TRBJ2-7; V gene: TRBV4-1; CDR3 DNA: TGCGCCAGCAGCCAGAAAACTAGCGGAGATAACCTTTTCTCCTACGAGCAGTACTTC; CDR3 protein: CASSQKTSGDNLFSYEQYF
D gene: NA; clone size: few; J gene: TRBJ1-5; V gene: TRBV6-1; CDR3 DNA: TGTGCCAGCAGCGAAGTAAAGGGTTCCAAGGTACCCCAGCATTTT; CDR3 protein: CASSEVKGSKVPQHF
D gene: NA; clone size: many; J gene: TRBJ2-7; V gene: TRBV10-3; CDR3 DNA: TGTGCCATCATGACGAGGACGTCCGAGCAGTACTTC; CDR3 protein: CAIMTRTSEQYF
D gene: NA; clone size: many; J gene: TRBJ1-6; V gene: TRBV20-1; CDR3 DNA: TGCAGTGCTAGAGTACAGCGAGTTGCACCCCTCCACTTT; CDR3 protein: CSARVQRVAPLHF
D gene: NA; clone size: NA; J gene: TRBJ2-4; V gene: TRBV28; CDR3 DNA: TGTGCCAGCAGTTTCCGGGGGACCTTTCAACTAGCCAAAAACATTCAGTACTTC; CDR3 protein: CASSFRGTFQLAKNIQYF
D gene: NA; clone size: many; J gene: TRBJ1-5; V gene: TRBV7-9; CDR3 DNA: TGTGCCAGCAACGTGGGCAATCAGCCCCAGCATTTT; CDR3 protein: CASNVGNQPQHF
D gene: NA; clone size: NA; J gene: TRBJ2-5; V gene: TRBV9; CDR3 DNA: TGTGCCAGCAGCGTGAGCGCGAGGTTAAGTCGGGAGTCAAATCAAGAGACCCAGTACTTC; CDR3 protein: CASSVSARLSRESNQETQYF
D gene: NA; clone size: many; J gene: TRBJ1-1; V gene: TRBV10-3; CDR3 DNA: TGTGCCATCTATATCCCGGGCGCTGAAGCTTTCTTT; CDR3 protein: CAIYIPGAEAFF
D gene: TRBD1; clone size: NA; J gene: TRBJ1-1; V gene: TRBV28; CDR3 DNA: TGTGCCAGCAGTTTAAACAGGGGCGGAAACACTGAAGCTTTCTTT; CDR3 protein: CASSLNRGGNTEAFF
D gene: NA; clone size: many; J gene: TRBJ1-1; V gene: TRBV5-6; CDR3 DNA: TGTGCCAGCAGCTACCCGGGTTGGACTGAAGCTTTCTTT; CDR3 protein: CASSYPGWTEAFF
D gene: TRBD2; clone size: many; J gene: TRBJ2-7; V gene: TRBV29-1; CDR3 DNA: TGCAGCGTCTTCCTAGCGGACTCCTACGAGCAGTACTTC; CDR3 protein: CSVFLADSYEQYF
D gene: NA; clone size: many; J gene: TRBJ2-7; V gene: TRBV24-1; CDR3 DNA: TGTGCCACCAGTGCTGGGACCGAGCAGTACTTC; CDR3 protein: CATSAGTEQYF
D gene: TRBD2; clone size: few; J gene: TRBJ2-1; V gene: TRBV28; CDR3 DNA: TGTGCCAGCATGTTAGCGGGAGTGGGAGAGCAGTTCTTC; CDR3 protein: CASMLAGVGEQFF
D gene: TRBD1; clone size: NA; J gene: TRBJ2-1; V gene: TRBV7-9; CDR3 DNA: TGTGCCAGCAGCTTAGAGAGGACAGGGGTGAATGAGCAGTTCTTC; CDR3 protein: CASSLERTGVNEQFF
D gene: NA; clone size: many; J gene: TRBJ2-5; V gene: TRBV24-1; CDR3 DNA: TGTGCCACCAGTGATGCCACGGAAGAGACCCAGTACTTC; CDR3 protein: CATSDATEETQYF
D gene: TRBD1; clone size: NA; J gene: TRBJ1-1; V gene: TRBV6-2/TRBV6-3; CDR3 DNA: TGTGCCAGCAGTTACTCATCGGACAGGGTAGTTACGTTTATGAACACTGAAGCTTTCTTT; CDR3 protein: CASSYSSDRVVTFMNTEAFF
D gene: TRBD2; clone size: many; J gene: TRBJ2-7; V gene: TRBV27; CDR3 DNA: TGTGCCAGCAGTTTAGGGGGTAGCGGGAGTGACGAGCAGTACTTC; CDR3 protein: CASSLGGSGSDEQYF
D gene: NA; clone size: NA; J gene: TRBJ1-1; V gene: TRBV15; CDR3 DNA: TGTGCCACCAGCAGAGCCGAAGGGAACACTGAAGCTTTCTTT; CDR3 protein: CATSRAEGNTEAFF
D gene: NA; clone size: many; J gene: TRBJ1-2; V gene: TRBV19; CDR3 DNA: TGTGCCAGTAGTCCAGCAGTTTGGCATGCGGAGAACTACACCTTC; CDR3 protein: CASSPAVWHAENYTF
D gene: NA; clone size: few; J gene: TRBJ1-1; V gene: TRBV18; CDR3 DNA: TGTGCCAGCTCACCTCGGCTCGCGGGACACAACACTGAAGCTTTCTTT; CDR3 protein: CASSPRLAGHNTEAFF
D gene: NA; clone size: NA; J gene: TRBJ2-7; V gene: TRBV6-5; CDR3 DNA: TGTGCCAGCAGTTACAAGGGACGATCTGGGTACGAGCAGTACTTC; CDR3 protein: CASSYKGRSGYEQYF
D gene: NA; clone size: many; J gene: TRBJ2-5; V gene: TRBV6-2/TRBV6-3; CDR3 DNA: TGTGCCAGCATGAGGGTAGAGACCCAGTACTTC; CDR3 protein: CASMRVETQYF
D gene: NA; clone size: many; J gene: TRBJ1-2; V gene: TRBV10-3; CDR3 DNA: TGTGCCATCAGACAGGGATCAGACTATGGCTACACCTTC; CDR3 protein: CAIRQGSDYGYTF
D gene: NA; clone size: many; J gene: TRBJ1-5; V gene: TRBV2; CDR3 DNA: TGTGCCAGCTCCGGGGGACCCAACAATCAGCCCCAGCATTTT; CDR3 protein: CASSGGPNNQPQHF
D gene: NA; clone size: few; J gene: TRBJ1-1; V gene: TRBV20-1; CDR3 DNA: TGCAGTGCTGCACAGGCAAACACTGAAGCTTTCTTT; CDR3 protein: CSAAQANTEAFF
D gene: NA; clone size: many; J gene: TRBJ2-2; V gene: TRBV2; CDR3 DNA: TGTGCCTGCCAACGTTTTGAGGTCAACACCGGGGAGCTGTTTTTT; CDR3 protein: CACQRFEVNTGELFF
D gene: NA; clone size: many; J gene: TRBJ1-2; V gene: TRBV7-8; CDR3 DNA: TGTGCCAGCAGCCTCGTCTCGGGAGGGCCCCCCACCTTC; CDR3 protein: CASSLVSGGPPTF
D gene: NA; clone size: many; J gene: TRBJ1-2; V gene: TRBV14; CDR3 DNA: TGTGCCAGCAGTCAGGGGACATATGGCTACACCTTC; CDR3 protein: CASSQGTYGYTF
D gene: NA; clone size: many; J gene: TRBJ2-7; V gene: TRBV19; CDR3 DNA: TGTGCCAGTAGAGATCCAGGGAATGGGTCCTACGAGCAGTACTTC; CDR3 protein: CASRDPGNGSYEQYF
D gene: NA; clone size: NA; J gene: TRBJ1-2; V gene: TRBV6-2/TRBV6-3; CDR3 DNA: TGTGCCAGCAGCCCACCCTGGATCGGCAATGGCTACACCTTC; CDR3 protein: CASSPPWIGNGYTF
D gene: NA; clone size: many; J gene: TRBJ2-3; V gene: TRBV2; CDR3 DNA: TGTGCCAGCAGCCCGGACTACACAGATACGCAGTATTTT; CDR3 protein: CASSPDYTDTQYF
D gene: NA; clone size: many; J gene: TRBJ1-5; V gene: TRBV5-1; CDR3 DNA: TGCGCCAGCAGCTACGGGGTTTCGGAGCCCCAGCATTTT; CDR3 protein: CASSYGVSEPQHF
D gene: NA; clone size: NA; J gene: TRBJ1-2; V gene: TRBV30; CDR3 DNA: TGTGCCTGGAGTGCAGGGGTAGGGGGCTACACCTTC; CDR3 protein: CAWSAGVGGYTF
D gene: NA; clone size: NA; J gene: TRBJ2-6; V gene: TRBV7-8; CDR3 DNA: TGTGCCAGCAGCGCAGGGCGCTGGGGCAGGGGTTTTCTCTCTGGGGCCAACGTCCTGACTTTC; CDR3 protein: CASSAGRWGRGFLSGANVLTF
D gene: TRBD2; clone size: many; J gene: TRBJ2-5; V gene: TRBV6-1; CDR3 DNA: TGTGCCAGCACCGCGGGAGGGGGCGTAGAGACCCAGTACTTC; CDR3 protein: CASTAGGGVETQYF
D gene: TRBD1; clone size: once; J gene: TRBJ1-1; V gene: TRBV28; CDR3 DNA: TGTGCCAGCAGTTTGAGTGGGACAGTCTCAAACACTGAAGCTTTCTTT; CDR3 protein: CASSLSGTVSNTEAFF
D gene: NA; clone size: many; J gene: TRBJ1-1; V gene: TRBV5-1; CDR3 DNA: TGCGCCAGCAGCTTGAACAGACAGAACACTGAAGCTTTCTTT; CDR3 protein: CASSLNRQNTEAFF
D gene: NA; clone size: many; J gene: TRBJ2-5; V gene: TRBV20-1; CDR3 DNA: TGCAGTGCTCCCGACAGCCAAGAGACCCAGTACTTC; CDR3 protein: CSAPDSQETQYF
D gene: NA; clone size: many; J gene: TRBJ1-5; V gene: TRBV6-5; CDR3 DNA: TGTGCCAGCAGGGCGACAGGTTATAGCAATCAGCCCCAGCATTTT; CDR3 protein: CASRATGYSNQPQHF
D gene: NA; clone size: NA; J gene: TRBJ2-5; V gene: TRBV6-2/TRBV6-3; CDR3 DNA: TGTGCCAGCAGCCAGGGTTGGAGGATGCGCCAAGAGACCCAGTACTTC; CDR3 protein: CASSQGWRMRQETQYF
D gene: NA; clone size: many; J gene: TRBJ1-2; V gene: TRBV29-1; CDR3 DNA: TGCAGCGTTGTCGACTTGACTGGCTACACCTTC; CDR3 protein: CSVVDLTGYTF
D gene: NA; clone size: many; J gene: TRBJ2-5; V gene: TRBV6-1; CDR3 DNA: TGTGCCAGCACCAGATACATGGGATTCCAAGAGACCCAGTACTTC; CDR3 protein: CASTRYMGFQETQYF
D gene: TRBD2; clone size: NA; J gene: TRBJ2-5; V gene: TRBV12-3/TRBV12-4; CDR3 DNA: TGTGCCAGCATTAGCGGGAACCAAGAGACCCAGTACTTC; CDR3 protein: CASISGNQETQYF
D gene: NA; clone size: many; J gene: TRBJ2-7; V gene: TRBV20-1; CDR3 DNA: TGCAGCTCGAACCAGGGGACGGGATCCTACGAGCAGTACTTC; CDR3 protein: CSSNQGTGSYEQYF
D gene: TRBD1; clone size: many; J gene: TRBJ1-1; V gene: TRBV7-3; CDR3 DNA: TGTGCCAGCAGCGCGACAGGGTCTTTCATGAACACTGAAGCTTTCTTT; CDR3 protein: CASSATGSFMNTEAFF
D gene: NA; clone size: NA; J gene: TRBJ2-5; V gene: TRBV27; CDR3 DNA: TGTGCCAGCAGTCCCGGCACTAGGGCGGGTGAGACCCAGTACTTC; CDR3 protein: CASSPGTRAGETQYF
D gene: NA; clone size: many; J gene: TRBJ2-2; V gene: TRBV5-1; CDR3 DNA: TGCGCCAGCAGCGATCAACCTAGCCCCCGGGAGCTGTTTTTT; CDR3 protein: CASSDQPSPRELFF
D gene: NA; clone size: many; J gene: TRBJ2-2; V gene: TRBV7-3; CDR3 DNA: TGTGCCAGCAGCCCCCGCTCGGGAGCGAACACCGGGGAGCTGTTTTTT; CDR3 protein: CASSPRSGANTGELFF
D gene: TRBD1; clone size: many; J gene: TRBJ1-1; V gene: TRBV6-5; CDR3 DNA: TGTGCCAGCAGGTACACAGGGGGCACTGAAGCTTTCTTT; CDR3 protein: CASRYTGGTEAFF